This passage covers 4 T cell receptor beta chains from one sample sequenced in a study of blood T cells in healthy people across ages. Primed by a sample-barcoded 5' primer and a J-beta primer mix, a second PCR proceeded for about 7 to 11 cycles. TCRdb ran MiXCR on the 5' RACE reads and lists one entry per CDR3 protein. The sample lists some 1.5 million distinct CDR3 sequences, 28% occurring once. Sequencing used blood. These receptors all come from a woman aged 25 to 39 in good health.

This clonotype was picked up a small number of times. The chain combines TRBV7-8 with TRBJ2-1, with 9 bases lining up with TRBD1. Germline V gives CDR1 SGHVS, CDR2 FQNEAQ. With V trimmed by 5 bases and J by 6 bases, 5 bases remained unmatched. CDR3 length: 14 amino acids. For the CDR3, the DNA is TGTGCCAGCAGCATCCGGGACAGGGTCAATGAGCAGTTCTTC. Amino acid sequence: CASSIRDRVNEQFF.

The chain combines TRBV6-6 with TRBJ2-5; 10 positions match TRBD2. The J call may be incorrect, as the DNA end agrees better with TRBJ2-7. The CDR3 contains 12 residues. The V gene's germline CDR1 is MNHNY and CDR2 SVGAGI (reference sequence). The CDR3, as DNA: TGTGCCAGCAGAGCGGGGGGGAACGAGCAGTACTTC. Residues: CASRAGGNEQYF.

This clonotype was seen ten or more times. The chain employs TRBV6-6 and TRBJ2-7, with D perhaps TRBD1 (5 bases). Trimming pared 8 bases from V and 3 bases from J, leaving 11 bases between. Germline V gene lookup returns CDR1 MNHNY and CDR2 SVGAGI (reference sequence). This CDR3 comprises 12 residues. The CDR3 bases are TGTGCCAGCGGACACAAGTACTACGAGCAGTACTTC. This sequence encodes CASGHKYYEQYF.

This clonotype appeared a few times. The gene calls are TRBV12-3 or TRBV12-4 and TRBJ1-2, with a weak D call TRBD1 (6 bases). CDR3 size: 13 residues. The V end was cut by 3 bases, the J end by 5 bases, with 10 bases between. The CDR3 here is CASSFNREYGYTF. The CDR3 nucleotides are TGTGCCAGCAGTTTTAACAGGGAGTATGGCTACACCTTC.